The TCR beta chain under discussion was sequenced for a study of cytomegalovirus exposure and HLA in healthy donors. Study-wide background: The Caucasian-associated ancestry cluster held 65% to 90% of more than 350 genotyped donors. Study observations and caveats: Using a false discovery rate of 0.05, a later analysis showed that 16,951 TCR beta sequences were associated with HLA alleles. Among donors in an Asian-associated ancestry cluster, a later analysis reportedly found fewer N-insertions than the roughly 670-donor mean.

About this clone: The antigen is undetermined.

PCR primers comprised 60 Vbeta and 13 Jbeta primers. Sequencing was performed with immunoSEQ multiplex PCR; in TCRdb, only in-frame clones are kept and a portion is missing. The data show about 190,000 clones, just under 75% seen once. The junction had 3 bases not matched to a gene; V was cut back by 5 bases and J by 2 bases. In germline, CDR1 is SGHTA, CDR2 FQGTGA. CDR3 length: 15 amino acids. Sequenced sample: PBMCs. This receptor was identified in a man aged 25-45 years in good health and CMV-seropositive. The rearrangement links TRBV7-3 to TRBJ2-1; 10 positions agree with TRBD2. The CDR3 region is CASSQGLAAYNEQFF. The DNA for the CDR3 is TGTGCCAGCAGCCAAGGACTAGCGGCCTACAATGAGCAGTTCTTC.